This paragraph covers one TCR beta chain sequence. The record originates from a study of blood T cell repertoires in COVID-19. The trim removed 3 bases at V and 7 bases at J, leaving 3 bases unmatched. The CDR3 spans 14 residues. Germline CDR1 and CDR2: MNHEY and SMNVEV (reference sequence). Original data processing: From reference gene primer amplification, estimates of nucleated cell counts were derived. The repertoire was sequenced with immunoSEQ multiplex PCR; TCRdb's copy has only in-frame clones and lacks some. That table furnishes V, J and clone size, whereas the DNA furnished D and trimming. This table has more than 110,000 clones, about three quarters appearing once.

The chain employs TRBV27 and TRBJ1-6; 7 positions agree with TRBD1. Sequencing was done on a sample of PBMCs or T cells enriched from blood (not recorded which). The sequence was collected from a woman between 45 and 60 years old who had recovered from COVID-19. The CDR3: CASSFPGQNSPLHF. The CDR3 region has the DNA TGTGCCAGCAGTTTCCCGGGACAGAATTCACCCCTCCACTTT.